A selection of T cell receptor beta chains follows, all from one sample in a study of identical twins. TCRdb independently ran MiXCR on the 5' RACE reads; one entry per CDR3 protein. The sample lists some 730,000 distinct CDR3 sequences; around a sixth were seen once. The sample also formed part of further work on T cells expressing NK-cell markers.

Sequencing was performed on PBMCs. Every receptor here comes from a woman aged 18-29 years in good health. Both conserved end residues are trimmed from each CDR3.

v_gene: TRBV7-2; j_gene: TRBJ2-5; CDR3aa: ASSVLGQETQY
v_gene: TRBV5-1; j_gene: TRBJ2-3; CDR3aa: ASSLDVGTSDRAGDTQY
v_gene: TRBV5-6; j_gene: TRBJ1-1; CDR3aa: ASSLVKVGTEAF
v_gene: TRBV20-1; j_gene: TRBJ1-1; CDR3aa: SASGMNTEAF
v_gene: TRBV12-3/TRBV12-4; j_gene: TRBJ2-1; CDR3aa: ASSRLAGGPNEQF
v_gene: TRBV7-2; j_gene: TRBJ1-2; CDR3aa: ASSLRGGPNYGYT
v_gene: TRBV11-2; j_gene: TRBJ2-3; CDR3aa: ASSRNPIAGDLTDTQY
v_gene: TRBV10-3; j_gene: TRBJ2-2; CDR3aa: ASSGTSNTGELF
v_gene: TRBV7-9; j_gene: TRBJ2-7; CDR3aa: ASSLEIVSPEQY
v_gene: TRBV11-2; j_gene: TRBJ2-1; CDR3aa: ASSLEPSGLSEQF
v_gene: TRBV30; j_gene: TRBJ2-3; CDR3aa: AWSRVDTQY
v_gene: TRBV14; j_gene: TRBJ2-1; CDR3aa: ASSQGVTSYNEQF
v_gene: TRBV27; j_gene: TRBJ1-1; CDR3aa: ASSPGMGTEAF
v_gene: TRBV5-5; j_gene: TRBJ2-5; CDR3aa: ASSLRQAGGTQY
v_gene: TRBV6-5; j_gene: TRBJ2-1; CDR3aa: ASSTGGSEF
v_gene: TRBV5-1; j_gene: TRBJ2-5; CDR3aa: ASSLGKWLAKQETQY
v_gene: TRBV7-9; j_gene: TRBJ2-3; CDR3aa: ASSSGTSGPTDMQY
v_gene: TRBV7-9; j_gene: TRBJ1-1; CDR3aa: ASSFPRGSGGTEAF
v_gene: TRBV2; j_gene: TRBJ2-7; CDR3aa: ASTKLREYEQY
v_gene: TRBV27; j_gene: TRBJ2-7; CDR3aa: ASSFGREGWQY